Listed here are 21 T cell receptor delta chains from one sample, sequenced in a study of Vγ9Vδ2 T cells in congenital toxoplasmosis. A single-tube template-switch cDNA reaction was primed with TRGC- and TRDC-specific primers. The TRGC primer design covered both constant genes, TRGC1 and TRGC2. TCRdb reran clone calling via CATT on the reads. The sample lists about 990 delta-chain clones, approximately 19% occurring once. Sequencing was carried out using gamma-delta T cells from blood. Every receptor here comes from a child under 10 years old born to a mother with Toxoplasma gondii infection during pregnancy, either congenitally infected or uninfected (not recorded which).

This clone rates as large. V usage is TRDV1 and J usage is TRDJ3, with TRDD3 as a possible D gene (6 bases). The CDR3 has 22 amino acids. Germline values: CDR1 TSWWSYY, CDR2 QGS. The ends were cut back, 2 bases at V and 2 bases at J, with 25 bases in the middle. CDR3 coding DNA: TGTGCTCTTGGGGAATTCTGGGCTGGGGTCCCGAAGGGTCCCTGGGACACCCGACAGATGTTTTTC. This translates into CALGEFWAGVPKGPWDTRQMFF.

The sample holds a few counts of this clone. A much more abundant neighbour one base away suggests this may be a read error. The chain combines TRDV2 with TRDJ1, with D possibly being TRDD3 (5 bases). The CDR3 is 18 amino acids. With 2 bases removed from V and 3 bases from J, the gap between germline ends came to 24 bases. CDR1 and CDR2 from the germline V gene are GEAIGNYY and EKD. Here the CDR3 reads CACDKLLDCGITSDKLIF. CDR3 coding DNA: TGTGCCTGTGACAAGCTCCTTGACTGTGGGATTACCTCCGATAAACTCATCTTT.

This clone rates as large (0.1 to 1%). V is TRDV2 and J is TRDJ1, with D maybe TRDD3 (5 bases). CDR3 size: 16 residues. CDR1 and CDR2 from the germline V gene are GEAIGNYY and EKD. Trimming took 1 base from V and 3 from J, leaving 17 bases between them. CDR3 sequence: CACDTLGGAGPDKLIF. The DNA for the CDR3 is TGTGCCTGTGACACACTAGGTGGGGCGGGACCCGATAAACTCATCTTT.

This clone is deemed large. This chain uses TRDV2 with TRDJ1; 10 bases are a match to TRDD3. The CDR3 extends over 18 amino acids. The germline gives CDR1 GEAIGNYY, CDR2 EKD. Germline trimming cut 2 bases from V and 0 bases from J; bases unmatched to any gene: 11. The CDR3, as DNA: TGTGCCTGTGACAATCTCGGCACTGGGGGATCCCACACCGATAAACTCATCTTT. Its translation is CACDNLGTGGSHTDKLIF.

This clone has more than one count but fewer than ten. The rearrangement joins TRDV2 to TRDJ1, with 12 bases identical to TRDD3. TCRdb is silent on the J gene; assignment here came from matching the DNA to germline. CDR3 size: 17 residues. From germline, CDR1 is GEAIGNYY and CDR2 EKD. The V segment lost 3 bases and the J segment 0 bases; nucleotides outside the gene matches: 7. CDR3 nucleotides: TGTGCCTGTGACTCCCTGGGGGATACGCAGGACACCGATAAACTCATCTTT. Translation gives CACDSLGDTQDTDKLIF.

This clone is judged medium-sized. V is TRDV2 and J is TRDJ3; TRDD3 agrees at 12 bases. Trimming removed 3 bases from V and 1 base from J; junction bases left unmatched: 6. There are 19 residues in the CDR3. The V gene's germline CDR1 is GEAIGNYY and CDR2 EKD. CDR3 coding DNA: TGTGCCTGTGACCCCGTACTGGGGGATACATCCTGGGACACCCGACAGATGTTTTTC. Amino acids: CACDPVLGDTSWDTRQMFF.

A remark on this clone: Just one base apart from a much larger clone, this may be a read error. The chain is built from TRDV2 and TRDJ1; 10 bases are shared with TRDD3. Since TCRdb gives no J gene, matching the DNA to germline was used here to assign it. The germline gives CDR1 GEAIGNYY, CDR2 EKD. This CDR3 is 18 amino acids long. CDR3 in amino acids: CAYDVLGDSGEGTDKLIF. The CDR3 DNA reads TGTGCCTATGACGTCCTGGGGGATAGCGGGGAAGGCACCGATAAACTCATCTTT.

On this clone itself: A much larger clone lies a single base off, so this may be a read error. The J gene is given as TRDJ1, and the V gene is not called; TRDD3, the table's D call, lacks a check against the DNA. The CDR3 has 15 amino acids. In DNA form, the CDR3 reads TGTGCCTGTGACACCCTGGGGATCCCTCCCGATAAACCCATCTTT. Translating gives CACDTLGIPPDKPIF.

By share, this clone counts as large (0.1 to 1%). This chain links TRDV1 with TRDJ1; TRDD2 is a possible D gene (9 bases). The CDR3 extends over 22 amino acids. Germline V gives CDR1 TSWWSYY, CDR2 QGS. Trimming removed 6 bases from V and 2 bases from J, with 37 bases in between. The CDR3 spells CALGEPWAFLRSSGGLTDKLIF. The CDR3 coding sequence is TGTGCTCTTGGCGAGCCTTGGGCCTTCCTACGTTCCAGTGGGGGATTGACCGATAAACTCATCTTT.

Of note for this clone: A much more abundant neighbour one base away suggests this may be a read error. The gene calls are TRDV3 and TRDJ1, with 10 bases that match TRDD3. Germline CDR1 reads TVYSNPD; CDR2 reads GDNSRS (reference sequence). The junction had 21 bases not matched to a gene; V was cut back by 5 bases and J by 0 bases. This CDR3 region has 19 residues. The DNA for the CDR3 is TGTGCCAACTCCCGTCGTTACCTACGCTGGGGGATAAACACCGATAAACTCATCTTT. This translates into CANSRRYLRWGINTDKLIF.

This chain connects TRDV2 to TRDJ1; 13 bases line up with TRDD3. Germline V gene lookup returns CDR1 GEAIGNYY and CDR2 EKD. The CDR3 contains 15 residues. The trim removed 3 bases at V and 9 bases at J, leaving 9 bases unmatched. The CDR3 loop reads CACDPLVLGDTELIF. CDR3 in DNA: TGTGCCTGTGACCCTCTAGTACTGGGGGATACGGAACTCATCTTT.

Notes on this clone: A read error may explain this, as a much larger clone is one base away. This rearrangement joins TRDV2 to TRDJ1, with 12 bases lining up with TRDD3. This CDR3 region has 19 residues. CDR1 and CDR2 (germline): GEAIGNYY, EKD. V gave up 0 bases and J gave up 6 bases; unmatched junction bases: 16. The CDR3: CACDTVWGIRAPEVNKLIF. Here the CDR3 DNA reads TGTGCCTGTGACACCGTCTGGGGGATACGCGCCCCCGAGGTCAATAAACTCATCTTT.

In its sample, this clone was seen a few times. Distinct nucleotide sequences in the sample also encode this CDR3. The genes are TRDV2 and TRDJ1; D may be TRDD3 (5 bases). Germline matching of the DNA provided the J gene here, since TCRdb leaves it blank. Germline V gene data show CDR1 as GEAIGNYY and CDR2 as EKD. The CDR3 length is 14 residues. The germline V and J ends were trimmed by 3 bases and 10 bases, with 20 bases remaining between them. CDR3 sequence: CACDSLVDPGGLIF. The CDR3 DNA is TGTGCCTGTGACTCCCTGGTGGACCCCGGGGGACTCATCTTT.

Within the sample, this clone is medium-sized. The J gene is TRDJ1, the V gene TRDV2; the match to TRDD3 covers 9 bases. Germline V gene lookup returns CDR1 GEAIGNYY and CDR2 EKD. The CDR3 contains 20 residues. Trimming took 0 bases from V and 0 from J; bases not matched to a gene: 16. In nucleotides, the CDR3 is TGTGCCTGTGACACCGTTCCAGGAACTGGGGGAGGGCTGTACACCGATAAACTCATCTTT. Residues: CACDTVPGTGGGLYTDKLIF.

A few counts support this clone. This could be a read error, since a much larger clone is one nucleotide away. This chain uses TRDV1 with TRDJ1; 8 bases match TRDD3. CDR3 length: 22 amino acids. CDR1 is TSWWSYY, CDR2 QGS, per germline. CDR3 in amino acids: CALREDPRRRGGTMGDTDKLIF. DNA of the CDR3: TGTGCTCTTAGGGAAGATCCACGACGAAGAGGGGGCACAATGGGGGATACCGATAAACTCATCTTT.

The rearrangement uses TRDV2 and TRDJ3, with a tentative D call TRDD3 (6 bases). There are 18 residues in the CDR3. V was cut by 1 base and J by 0 bases, with 12 bases left in between. Per germline, CDR1 GEAIGNYY and CDR2 EKD. CDR3 DNA sequence: TGTGCCTGTGACACTGGGGGTTATAGCTCCTGGGACACCCGACAGATGTTTTTC. Translation: CACDTGGYSSWDTRQMFF.

This clone rates as large. The chain has TRDV1 and TRDJ1; D may match TRDD2 or TRDD3 (9 bases each). Germline loops: CDR1 TSWWSYY, CDR2 QGS. The CDR3 has 22 residues. Trimming pared 3 bases from V and 1 base from J, leaving 33 bases between. CDR3 amino acids: CALGDFGLPTNRDWGSTDKLIF. DNA of the CDR3: TGTGCTCTTGGGGATTTCGGCCTTCCTACGAATCGTGACTGGGGGAGCACCGATAAACTCATCTTT.

By sample share, this clone is medium-sized. The chain couples TRDV2 to TRDJ1; 10 bases match TRDD3. The CDR3 extends over 16 amino acids. Looked up from germline, CDR1 is GEAIGNYY and CDR2 is EKD. Unmatched junction bases numbered 10, after V lost 1 base and J lost 6 bases. The chain's CDR3 is CACDTWGDTRENKLIF. As DNA, the CDR3 is TGTGCCTGTGACACGTGGGGGGATACGCGAGAAAATAAACTCATCTTT.

Notes on this clone: A far larger clone differs by one base, so this is likely a read error. The chain employs TRDV3 and TRDJ1, with no clear D. TCRdb is silent on the J gene; assignment here came from matching the DNA to germline. Germline V gene data show CDR1 as TVYSNPD and CDR2 as GDNSRS (reference sequence). This CDR3 region has 13 residues. With 5 bases removed from V and 0 bases from J, the gap between germline ends came to 13 bases. The CDR3 spells CARRGAYTDKLIF. DNA of the CDR3: TGTGCCCGAAGGGGTGCGTACACCGATAAACTCATCTTT.

This clone has a handful of counts. Given a much more abundant clone one base away, this may be a read error. Other DNA sequences within the sample encode an identical CDR3. The chain has TRDV2 and TRDJ2, with D tentatively TRDD3 (6 bases). The CDR3 consists of 13 residues. Germline loops: CDR1 GEAIGNYY, CDR2 EKD. For the CDR3, the DNA is TGTGCATGTGACACCTGGGGGACAGCACAACTCTTCTTT. Protein product: CACDTWGTAQLFF.

In the case of this clone: This likely reflects a read error, since a far larger clone is one base away. Other DNA sequences from this sample encode an identical CDR3 as well. This chain links TRAV29/DV5 with TRDJ1; no clear D gene. Germline V lookup: CDR1 NSMFDY, CDR2 ISSIKDK. This CDR3 comprises 16 residues. CDR3 DNA sequence: TGTGCAGCAGTAACTCCCCCTTGGTGGGTCACCGATAAACTCATCTTC. This gives the protein CAAVTPPWWVTDKLIF. The full variable domain, its missing parts supplied by reference TRAV29/DV5 and TRDJ1, is DQQVKQNSPSLSVQEGRISILNCDYTNSMFDYFLWYKKYPAEGPTFLISISSIKDKNEDGRFTVFLNKSAKHLSLHIVPSQPGDSAVYFCAAVTPPWWVTDKLIFGKGTRVTVEP.